These 10 T cell receptor beta chains came from one sample sequenced in a study of human T cells and chemical hapten exposure. Time point: pre-sensitization, week 0. The treatment here: therapeutic diphenylcyclopropenone sensitization with weekly scalp DPC. TCRdb itself ran the RACE reads through MiXCR, one entry per CDR3 protein. The table has about 89,000 distinct CDR3 sequences, about 10% seen once. Sequencing used whole blood, obtained in connection with sensitization to the hapten diphenylcyclopropenone (DPC). The source of these receptors is a woman aged 60 to 75 with alopecia areata. Some clones in this sample may be carry-over from other donors' samples.

Ten or more counts support this clonotype. The chain is built from TRBV5-1 and TRBJ1-1; a possible D gene is TRBD1 (6 bases). Trimming removed 2 bases at V and 3 bases at J, with 11 bases between. CDR1 and CDR2 (germline): SGHRS, YFSETQ. The CDR3 runs 14 residues. The DNA for the CDR3 is TGCGCCAGCAGCTTACAGGGATTGTACACTGAAGCTTTCTTT. Amino acid sequence: CASSLQGLYTEAFF. The full variable domain, completed using reference TRBV5-1 and TRBJ1-1, is KAGVTQTPRYLIKTRGQQVTLSCSPISGHRSVSWYQQTPGQGLQFLFEYFSETQRNKGNFPGRFSGRQFSNSRSEMNVSTLELGDSALYLCASSLQGLYTEAFFGQGTRLTVV.

The CDR3 nucleotides are TGTGCCAGCAGTTTGGCACCGAACGGTAAAAACATTCAGTACTTC. This codes for CASSLAPNGKNIQYF. V usage is TRBV12-3 or TRBV12-4 and J usage is TRBJ2-4, with D uncertain. This CDR3 has 15 residues. The V and J ends lost 3 bases and 4 bases respectively, with 13 bases between them.

In its sample, this clonotype was seen a few times. The genes are TRBV5-1 and TRBJ1-1, with 7 bases fitting TRBD1. The germline V gene encodes CDR1 SGHRS and CDR2 YFSETQ. With V trimmed by 5 bases and J by 5 bases, 9 bases remained unmatched. There are 14 residues in the CDR3. DNA for the CDR3: TGCGCCAGCAGACCGACAGGGAGTTGGACTGAAGCTTTCTTT. Amino acids: CASRPTGSWTEAFF.

In this sample, this clonotype turned up many times. The chain joins TRBV20-1 to TRBJ1-1, with TRBD1 identical over 10 bases. From germline, CDR1 is DFQATT and CDR2 SNEGSKA (reference sequence). The trim removed 6 bases at V and 0 bases at J, leaving 10 bases unmatched. The CDR3 sequence is 16 residues long. CDR3 in DNA: TGCAGTGCCGGGGACCGGGACAGGGGATTGAACACTGAAGCTTTCTTT. Its translation is CSAGDRDRGLNTEAFF.

This chain joins TRBV7-8 and TRBJ1-5, with D possibly TRBD1 on 6 matching bases. The V gene's germline CDR1 is SGHVS and CDR2 FQNEAQ. The V end was cut by 5 bases, the J end by 7 bases, with 18 bases between. CDR3 length: 15 residues. The CDR3 sequence: CASSRSQGIGQPQHF. Written as DNA, the CDR3 is TGTGCCAGCAGCCGAAGTCAGGGGATAGGACAGCCCCAGCATTTT. Together with reference TRBV7-8 and TRBJ1-5, the CDR3 gives the full variable domain: GAGVSQSPRYKVAKRGQDVALRCDPISGHVSLFWYQQALGQGPEFLTYFQNEAQLDKSGLPSDRFFAERPEGSVSTLKIQRTQQEDSAVYLCASSRSQGIGQPQHFGDGTRLSIL.

This clonotype showed up many times. This sequence joins TRBV7-8 and TRBJ2-2, with 10 bases that match TRBD1. V shed 4 bases, J shed 2 bases, and the junction held 7 bases outside the gene matches. The CDR3 totals 17 residues. Germline lookup yields CDR1 SGHVS and CDR2 FQNEAQ. CDR3 coding DNA: TGTGCCAGCAGCTGGGAGGACAGGGGGAGTAACACCGGGGAGCTGTTTTTT. Amino acids: CASSWEDRGSNTGELFF.

CDR3 sequence: CAWSIGTVNEQFF. The CDR3 region has the DNA TGTGCCTGGAGTATTGGTACAGTCAATGAGCAGTTCTTC. The chain joins TRBV30 to TRBJ2-1; no definite D call. Between the trimmed V and J ends, which lost 2 bases and 6 bases, there was a span of 11 bases. The CDR3 extends over 13 amino acids. Germline loops: CDR1 GTSNPN, CDR2 SVGIG (reference sequence).

This clonotype was detected ten times or more. J is TRBJ1-5 and V is TRBV6-2 or TRBV6-3, with D tentatively TRBD1 (6 bases). Trimming removed 1 base at V and 4 bases at J, with 11 bases between. Germline CDR1 and CDR2: MNHEY and SVGEGT. This CDR3 has 15 residues. The DNA of the CDR3 is TGTGCCAGCAGTTACTATGAACAGGGAAATCAGCCCCAGCATTTT. Its translation: CASSYYEQGNQPQHF.

Only a few counts were recorded for this clonotype. This chain uses TRBV7-9 with TRBJ2-1; D possibly uses TRBD1 or TRBD2 (5 bases each). Per germline, CDR1 SEHNR and CDR2 FQNEAQ (reference sequence). The ends were cut back, 6 bases at V and 4 bases at J, with 13 bases in the middle. The CDR3 covers 14 residues. CDR3 sequence reads: CASRSLGVYNEQFF. For the CDR3, the DNA is TGTGCCAGCAGATCACTAGGGGTTTACAATGAGCAGTTCTTC.

There are many counts of this clonotype. At one boundary the junction diverges from the germline segment, which might be a read error. This chain joins TRBV5-5 and TRBJ1-1; no clear D. CDR1 SGHKS and CDR2 YYEKEE come from the germline V gene (reference sequence). The CDR3 length is 13 residues. The CDR3 is CASSWGMNPEAFF. CDR3 in DNA: TGTGCCAGCAGCTGGGGTATGAACCCTGAAGCTTTCTTT.